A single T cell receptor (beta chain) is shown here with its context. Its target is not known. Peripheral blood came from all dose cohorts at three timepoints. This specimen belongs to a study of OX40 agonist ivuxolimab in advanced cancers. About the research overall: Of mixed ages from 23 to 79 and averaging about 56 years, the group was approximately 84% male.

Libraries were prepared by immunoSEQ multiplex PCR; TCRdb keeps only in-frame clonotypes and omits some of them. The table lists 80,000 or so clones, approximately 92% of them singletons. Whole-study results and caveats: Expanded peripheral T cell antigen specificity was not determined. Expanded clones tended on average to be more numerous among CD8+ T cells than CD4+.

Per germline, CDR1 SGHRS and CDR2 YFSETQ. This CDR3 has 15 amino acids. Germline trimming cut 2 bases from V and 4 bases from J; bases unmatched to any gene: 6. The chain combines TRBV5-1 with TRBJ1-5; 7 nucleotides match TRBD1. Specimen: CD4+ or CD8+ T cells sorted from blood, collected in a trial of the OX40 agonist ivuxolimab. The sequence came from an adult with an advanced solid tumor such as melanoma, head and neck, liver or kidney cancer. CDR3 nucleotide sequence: TGCGCCAGCAGCTTTGGGCAGGGGGATAATCAGCCCCAGCATTTT. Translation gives CASSFGQGDNQPQHF.